The table lists the clone carrying this T cell receptor (beta chain) with many counts. Its specificity is not known. Germline V gene sequence: CDR1 SNHLY, CDR2 FYNNEI. The CDR3 is 13 amino acids. The V segment lost 8 bases and the J segment 7 bases; nucleotides outside the gene matches: 8. This sample is drawn from a study of early T cells in non-severe SARS-CoV-2 infection. Study-wide findings and caveats: Matching against VDJdb likely underestimated virus-specific expansions, favoring anti-spike CD8.

TCRdb re-called the 5' RACE reads with MiXCR, one entry per CDR3 protein. The table shows 65,000 to 95,000 distinct CDR3 sequences, with around 9.9% occurring only once. V gene TRBV2 combines with J gene TRBJ2-1; 7 bases agree with TRBD1. Sequences were obtained from whole blood. This TCR derives from an adult who was a healthcare worker with PCR-confirmed SARS-CoV-2 infection or an uninfected control (not recorded which). CDR3 in DNA: TGTGCCAGCTCGACAGGGCTCGAGAATGAGCAGTTCTTC. This gives the protein CASSTGLENEQFF.